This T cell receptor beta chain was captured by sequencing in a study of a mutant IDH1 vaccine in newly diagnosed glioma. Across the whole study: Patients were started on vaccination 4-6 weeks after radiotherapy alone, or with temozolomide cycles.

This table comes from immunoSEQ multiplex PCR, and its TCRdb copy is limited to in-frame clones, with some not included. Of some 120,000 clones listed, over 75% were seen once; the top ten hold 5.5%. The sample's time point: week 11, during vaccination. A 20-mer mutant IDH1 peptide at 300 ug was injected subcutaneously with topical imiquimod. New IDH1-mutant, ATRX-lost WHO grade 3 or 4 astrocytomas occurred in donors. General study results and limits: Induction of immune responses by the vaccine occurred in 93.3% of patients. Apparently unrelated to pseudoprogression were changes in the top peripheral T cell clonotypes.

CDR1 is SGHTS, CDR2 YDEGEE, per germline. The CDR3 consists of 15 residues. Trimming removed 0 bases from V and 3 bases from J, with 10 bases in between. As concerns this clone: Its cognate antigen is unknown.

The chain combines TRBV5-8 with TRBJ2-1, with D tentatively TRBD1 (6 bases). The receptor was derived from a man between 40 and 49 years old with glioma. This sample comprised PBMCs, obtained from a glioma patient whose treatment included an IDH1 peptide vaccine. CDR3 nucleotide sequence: TGTGCCAGCAGCTTGGCTAGGGGACACTACAATGAGCAGTTCTTC. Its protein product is CASSLARGHYNEQFF.